Listed below are T cell receptor beta chains from one sample, sequenced in a study of T-cell reconstitution after alpha-beta-depleted transplantation in children. From the PCR reads, TCRdb called clonotypes with MiXCR, one entry per CDR3 protein. The repertoire holds about 980,000 distinct CDR3 sequences, roughly 31% seen once, with about 28% in the top ten. Sequenced material: PBMCs, mostly from graft donor cells, taken 360 days after TCRalphabeta/CD19-depleted stem cell transplant. These receptors originate from a boy less than two years old who had a stem cell transplant for SCID, so the T cells may come from the graft donor. Each CDR3 is given with its conserved first and last residue. Fields, in order: J gene, clone size, D gene, V gene, CDR3 protein, CDR3 DNA. D genes are given only for firm matches. Clone size is given for some rows only: seen once, a few or many times, or a class if the clone is expanded.

j_call: TRBJ2-1; clone_size: -; d_call: -; v_call: TRBV5-1; cdr3_aa: CASSRPFPGGDEQFF; cdr3_nt: TGCGCCAGCAGCCGGCCGTTCCCCGGTGGGGATGAGCAGTTCTTC
j_call: TRBJ2-2; clone_size: few; d_call: TRBD2; v_call: TRBV15; cdr3_aa: CATSRDGVAGGWNTGELFF; cdr3_nt: TGTGCCACCAGCAGAGATGGGGTAGCGGGGGGCTGGAACACCGGGGAGCTGTTTTTT
j_call: TRBJ1-2; clone_size: -; d_call: -; v_call: TRBV9; cdr3_aa: CASSARRGGYTF; cdr3_nt: TGTGCCAGCAGCGCCAGGAGGGGTGGCTACACCTTC
j_call: TRBJ1-5; clone_size: few; d_call: TRBD1; v_call: TRBV7-2; cdr3_aa: CASSRQGAFSNQPQHF; cdr3_nt: TGTGCCAGCAGCCGCCAGGGGGCTTTTAGCAATCAGCCCCAGCATTTT
j_call: TRBJ2-7; clone_size: -; d_call: TRBD2; v_call: TRBV20-1; cdr3_aa: CSAGASGGTSYEQYF; cdr3_nt: TGCAGTGCTGGGGCTAGCGGGGGGACTTCCTACGAGCAGTACTTC
j_call: TRBJ2-7; clone_size: few; d_call: -; v_call: TRBV10-3; cdr3_aa: CAISIDSSYEQYF; cdr3_nt: TGTGCCATCAGTATCGACAGCTCCTACGAGCAGTACTTC
j_call: TRBJ1-2; clone_size: -; d_call: TRBD1; v_call: TRBV28; cdr3_aa: CASLPGGQGTTGYTF; cdr3_nt: TGTGCCAGCCTCCCAGGGGGACAGGGAACGACCGGCTACACCTTC
j_call: TRBJ1-3; clone_size: -; d_call: -; v_call: TRBV3-1; cdr3_aa: CASSQELSEGLGGNTIYF; cdr3_nt: TGTGCCAGCAGCCAAGAGCTATCCGAGGGACTCGGTGGAAACACCATATATTTT
j_call: TRBJ1-1; clone_size: -; d_call: TRBD1; v_call: TRBV7-9; cdr3_aa: CASSKRQGSGPKAFF; cdr3_nt: TGTGCCAGCAGCAAACGACAGGGGTCCGGACCGAAAGCTTTCTTT
j_call: TRBJ2-7; clone_size: -; d_call: TRBD1; v_call: TRBV20-1; cdr3_aa: CSARQPGTGPYEQYF; cdr3_nt: TGCAGTGCTAGACAACCGGGGACAGGTCCCTACGAGCAGTACTTC
j_call: TRBJ2-5; clone_size: few; d_call: -; v_call: TRBV29-1; cdr3_aa: CSVEAGNRKTQYF; cdr3_nt: TGCAGCGTTGAGGCAGGGAACAGGAAGACCCAGTACTTC